This T cell receptor beta chain comes out of a study of blood T cells in healthy people across ages. The second PCR ran roughly 7 to 12 cycles with a sample-barcoded 5' primer and J-beta primers. Each TCR beta cDNA got a 12-nucleotide random molecular identifier. Per-sample output comprised a minimum of 2.5 million paired-end reads containing CDR3. A single record per CDR3 protein comes from TCRdb applying MiXCR to the 5' RACE reads. The sample lists around 620,000 distinct CDR3 sequences; roughly 28% were seen once. This clonotype was seen a few times. Germline V gene sequence: CDR1 SGHTA, CDR2 FQGNSA. V was pared by 2 bases and J by 4 bases, with 19 bases between. This CDR3 comprises 17 residues.

The TCR comes from an older woman in good health. Material: blood. The chain joins TRBV7-2 to TRBJ2-3; the D gene is possibly TRBD2 (5 bases). CDR3 loop: CASSLYSPSLAADTQYF. Written as DNA, the CDR3 is TGTGCCAGCAGCTTATACTCCCCCTCGCTAGCCGCAGATACGCAGTATTTT.